These T cell receptor beta chains were read from a single sample in a study of blood T cell repertoires in COVID-19. TCRdb's copy holds only in-frame clones and misses some; the assay was immunoSEQ multiplex PCR. The table records some 73,000 clones, more than 80% of them present only once. The source material was peripheral blood. All receptors come from an elderly woman with active or convalescent COVID-19. CDR3s leave out the opening cysteine and the closing phenylalanine or tryptophan.

CDR3: ASSVDLGEGADTQY
length: 14
V: TRBV9

CDR3: AWASGPTNQPQH
length: 12
V: TRBV30

CDR3: AWTTEIL
length: 7
V: TRBV30

CDR3: ASSPQTGVNEKLF
length: 13
V: TRBV5-1

CDR3: ASSYGTGDTGELF
length: 13
V: TRBV4-2

CDR3: ASSAGGPQY
length: 9
V: TRBV5-6

CDR3: ASRHWRNTIY
length: 10
V: TRBV19

CDR3: ASSTGTGNIEKLF
length: 13
V: TRBV19

CDR3: ASSFVTLTDTDTQY
length: 14
V: TRBV7-9

CDR3: ASWTGPGLAGRDYNEQF
length: 17
V: TRBV10-2

CDR3: ASSQYSGGAQDGELF
length: 15
V: TRBV4-1

CDR3: ASSESILGAHQF
length: 12
V: TRBV10-1

CDR3: ASSHTGTGAPWGQPQH
length: 16
V: TRBV28

CDR3: ASSQGQVIAKNIQY
length: 14
V: TRBV28

CDR3: ASSLGSGGRPYNEQF
length: 15
V: TRBV5-7

CDR3: ASSLMGLQGNEQY
length: 13
V: TRBV7-8

CDR3: ASSPTGQEVEKLF
length: 13
V: TRBV3-1/TRBV3-2

CDR3: ASSPGSQETQY
length: 11
V: TRBV5-1

CDR3: ASSLGVVSSYEQY
length: 13
V: TRBV7-8

CDR3: ASSLGGGGPYEQY
length: 13
V: TRBV5-1

CDR3: ASSFSGGRTDTQY
length: 13
V: TRBV19

CDR3: ASSAKNRGQETQY
length: 13
V: TRBV4-3

CDR3: ASSLVRASGNTIY
length: 13
V: TRBV7-8

CDR3: ASSTHAGTGNTIY
length: 13
V: TRBV19

CDR3: ASSPYTSTDTQY
length: 12
V: TRBV18

CDR3: ASSFRVGDSPLH
length: 12
V: TRBV9

CDR3: ASQPRGTPGETQY
length: 13
V: TRBV2

CDR3: ASSLVRDTQY
length: 10
V: TRBV7-2

CDR3: ASSLDIYTGELF
length: 12
V: TRBV7-9

CDR3: ASIDGAGLAATGELF
length: 15
V: TRBV6-1

CDR3: ASSPRRDWSYEQY
length: 13
V: TRBV7-6

CDR3: AWSVLRRWANVLT
length: 13
V: TRBV30

CDR3: ASSREGQGNSPLH
length: 13
V: TRBV5-1

CDR3: ASRGVRQGPYEQY
length: 13
V: TRBV27

CDR3: ASSSRTGGEDGYT
length: 13
V: TRBV11-3

CDR3: ASSRTSSPETQY
length: 12
V: TRBV7-9

CDR3: ASSLDRNNEQF
length: 11
V: TRBV5-1

CDR3: ASSHLGLAGGNEQF
length: 14
V: TRBV4-1

CDR3: SVVRGENEQF
length: 10
V: TRBV29-1

CDR3: ASSQTGTGGNEKLF
length: 14
V: TRBV3-1/TRBV3-2

CDR3: ASSLVIGGNIQY
length: 12
V: TRBV7-9

CDR3: ASSQSTGRANTIY
length: 13
V: TRBV3-1/TRBV3-2

CDR3: ASSYSLGSLNTEAF
length: 14
V: TRBV6-5

CDR3: ASSPGGARGYT
length: 11
V: TRBV7-2

CDR3: ASSPSRGTGEKLF
length: 13
V: TRBV18

CDR3: ASSEALYGYT
length: 10
V: TRBV5-6

CDR3: ASSLAQGGPWDTQY
length: 14
V: TRBV27

CDR3: ASRQGLRVYGYT
length: 12
V: TRBV28

CDR3: ASSPMRGTANSPLH
length: 14
V: TRBV9

CDR3: ASEAPTPGETQY
length: 12
V: TRBV6-5

CDR3: ASSFRDRDSPLH
length: 12
V: TRBV3-1/TRBV3-2

CDR3: ASSLRPHTGGGYNEQF
length: 16
V: TRBV7-3

CDR3: ASSGDRALYEQY
length: 12
V: TRBV7-9

CDR3: ASSALTGGEKLF
length: 12
V: TRBV10-2

CDR3: ASSLGQATANYGYT
length: 14
V: TRBV6-6

CDR3: ASRSRPESSTYEQY
length: 14
V: TRBV12-2

CDR3: ASSQDIAGDIQY
length: 12
V: TRBV3-1/TRBV3-2